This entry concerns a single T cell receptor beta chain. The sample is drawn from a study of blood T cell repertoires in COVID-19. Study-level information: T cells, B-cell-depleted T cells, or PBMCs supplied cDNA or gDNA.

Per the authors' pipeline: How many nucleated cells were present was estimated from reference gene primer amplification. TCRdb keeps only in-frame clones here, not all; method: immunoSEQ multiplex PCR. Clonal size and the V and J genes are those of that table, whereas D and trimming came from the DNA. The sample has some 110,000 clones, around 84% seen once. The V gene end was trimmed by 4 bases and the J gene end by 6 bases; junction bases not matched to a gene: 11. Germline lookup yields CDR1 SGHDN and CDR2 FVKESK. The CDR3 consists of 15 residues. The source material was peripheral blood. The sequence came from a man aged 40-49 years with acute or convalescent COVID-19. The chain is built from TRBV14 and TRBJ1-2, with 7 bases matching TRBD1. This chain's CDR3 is CASSPGTVEFHGYTF. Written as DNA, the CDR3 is TGTGCCAGCAGCCCCGGGACAGTGGAATTTCATGGCTACACCTTC.